A single sample gave rise to the 18 T cell receptor beta chains below, sequenced in a study of technical replicates of blood from a few donors. The data were produced by immunoSEQ multiplex PCR, yet TCRdb's version contains in-frame clones alone and is incomplete. The sample shows 75,000 to 90,000 clones, 90% to 95% of them seen only once. Source material: T cells isolated from PBMCs. The source of these receptors is a human donor in good health.

J is TRBJ1-1 and V is TRBV15; a possible D gene is TRBD1 (6 bases). CDR3 size: 16 residues. V lost 1 base to trimming and J lost 2 bases, with 14 bases between them. CDR1 and CDR2 (germline): LNHNV, YYDKDF (reference sequence). This chain's CDR3 is CATSRGEIQGNTEAFF. CDR3 coding DNA: TGTGCCACCAGCAGAGGGGAGATACAGGGAAACACTGAAGCTTTCTTT. Drawing the rest from reference TRBV15 and TRBJ1-1, the complete variable domain is DAMVIQNPRYQVTQFGKPVTLSCSQTLNHNVMYWYQQKSSQAPKLLFHYYDKDFNNEADTPDNFQSRRPNTSFCFLDIRSPGLGDTAMYLCATSRGEIQGNTEAFFGQGTRLTVV.

This clone was found once. This sequence joins TRBV19 and TRBJ2-5, with a tentative D call TRBD2 (6 bases). V gave up 10 bases and J gave up 2 bases, with 23 bases separating them. The CDR3 spans 16 residues. CDR1 and CDR2 (germline): LNHDA, SQIVND (reference sequence). CDR3 in amino acids: CATSPLLGGKQETQYF. The CDR3 nucleotides read TGTGCCACCTCCCCCCTACTCGGGGGAAAGCAAGAGACCCAGTACTTC. Full variable domain (remainder filled in from reference TRBV19 and TRBJ2-5): DGGITQSPKYLFRKEGQNVTLSCEQNLNHDAMYWYRQDPGQGLRLIYYSQIVNDFQKGDIAEGYSVSREKKESFPLTVTSAQKNPTAFYLCATSPLLGGKQETQYFGPGTRLLVL.

The chain joins TRBV6-6 to TRBJ2-3; 8 nucleotides match TRBD1. CDR3 length equals 16 residues. Trimming took 0 bases from V and 2 from J; bases not matched to a gene: 4. CDR1 MNHNY and CDR2 SVGAGI come from the germline V gene (reference sequence). Here the CDR3 DNA reads TGTGCCAGCAGTTACTCCGACAGGGGAGACACAGATACGCAGTATTTT. Residues: CASSYSDRGDTDTQYF.

This sequence joins TRBV4-3 and TRBJ2-6, with D tentatively TRBD1 (5 bases). CDR1 LGHNA and CDR2 YSLEER come from the germline V gene. Deletions cut 5 bases from V and 0 bases from J, with 8 bases between. The length of the CDR3 is 15 residues. CDR3 DNA sequence: TGCGCCAGCAGCTTAGACAGCTCTGGGGCCAACGTCCTGACTTTC. As protein: CASSLDSSGANVLTF.

The chain's CDR3 is CASSPSGRPYEQYF. In DNA form, the CDR3 reads TGTGCCAGCAGCCCTAGTGGGAGGCCCTACGAGCAGTACTTC. The chain employs TRBV9 and TRBJ2-7, with D perhaps matching TRBD2 (6 bases). The CDR3 length is 14 residues. Germline V gene sequence: CDR1 SGDLS, CDR2 YYNGEE. V lost 4 bases to trimming and J lost 2 bases, with 13 bases between them. The complete variable domain, with remaining parts taken from reference TRBV9 and TRBJ2-7, reads DSGVTQTPKHLITATGQRVTLRCSPRSGDLSVYWYQQSLDQGLQFLIQYYNGEERAKGNILERFSAQQFPDLHSELNLSSLELGDSALYFCASSPSGRPYEQYFGPGTRLTVT.

A single count supports this clone. The rearrangement links TRBV14 to TRBJ2-1; D not resolved. There are 15 residues in the CDR3. Germline lookup yields CDR1 SGHDN and CDR2 FVKESK. Trimming removed 2 bases at V and 2 bases at J, with 10 bases between. The CDR3 DNA sequence: TGTGCCAGCAGCCAATCGAGCTTACCCTACAATGAGCAGTTCTTC. Protein: CASSQSSLPYNEQFF.

This rearrangement joins TRBV5-1 to TRBJ2-1; 12 bases map to TRBD2. The CDR3 is 17 amino acids. Trimming removed 2 bases from V and 9 bases from J; junction bases left unmatched: 12. Germline V CDR1 and CDR2: SGHRS, YFSETQ. In nucleotides, the CDR3 is TGCGCCAGCAGCTTCACCGACGCTAGCGGGAGGGCCGGTGAGCAGTTCTTC. It translates to CASSFTDASGRAGEQFF.

The chain has TRBV6-5 and TRBJ1-1; 7 bases are a match to TRBD1. This CDR3 contains 13 residues. V trimming: 10 bases; J trimming: 2 bases; junction bases outside the gene matches: 7. Per the germline V gene, CDR1 is MNHEY and CDR2 is SVGAGI. Written as DNA, the CDR3 is TGTGCCACCCGACAGGGCGGTAACACTGAAGCTTTCTTT. It codes for CATRQGGNTEAFF.

This chain links TRBV7-9 with TRBJ2-3; 11 nucleotides line up with TRBD2. J gave up 6 bases and V 1 base, and 6 bases lay outside the gene matches. CDR3 length: 16 amino acids. CDR1 and CDR2 (germline): SEHNR, FQNEAQ (reference sequence). In DNA, the CDR3 is TGTGCCAGCAGCTTAGACACTAGCGGGAGTAGGGATACGCAGTATTTT. Translating it yields CASSLDTSGSRDTQYF. Variable domain in full (rest from reference TRBV7-9 and TRBJ2-3): DTGVSQNPRHKITKRGQNVTFRCDPISEHNRLYWYRQTLGQGPEFLTYFQNEAQLEKSRLLSDRFSAERPKGSFSTLEIQRTEQGDSAMYLCASSLDTSGSRDTQYFGPGTRLTVL.

CDR3 coding DNA: TGTGCCAGCAGTTACAGCGAAGGCCCGGAGACCCAGTACTTC. It codes for CASSYSEGPETQYF. The genes are TRBV6-5 and TRBJ2-5; D gene unclear. This CDR3 region has 14 residues. The germline V and J ends were trimmed by 2 bases and 5 bases, with 12 bases remaining between them. From germline, CDR1 is MNHEY and CDR2 SVGAGI.

This chain links TRBV7-9 with TRBJ2-5; TRBD2 matches 13 bases. J was trimmed by 3 bases and V by 5 bases; bases with no gene match: 9. The V gene's germline CDR1 is SEHNR and CDR2 FQNEAQ (reference sequence). This CDR3 region has 17 residues. This CDR3 is CASSPRGTSGDKETQYF. The CDR3 nucleotides read TGTGCCAGCAGCCCTCGTGGGACTAGCGGGGATAAAGAGACCCAGTACTTC.

A single count supports this clone. This sequence joins TRBV28 and TRBJ1-1, with D perhaps matching TRBD1 (6 bases). Germline CDR1 and CDR2: MDHEN and SYDVKM. CDR3 length: 14 residues. V shed 1 base and J shed 3 bases, with 9 bases lying between them. DNA of the CDR3: TGTGCCAGCAGTTTATTAGGGGGGGACACTGAAGCTTTCTTT. Its translation: CASSLLGGDTEAFF.

J is TRBJ1-2 and V is TRBV2, with D possibly TRBD1 on 5 matching bases. CDR1 and CDR2 from the germline V gene are SNHLY and FYNNEI. The CDR3 has 17 amino acids. V was pared by 4 bases and J by 5 bases, with 23 bases between. The CDR3 DNA reads as TGTGCCAGCAGTGTACCCTTATTAATGGGACGGGAGTATGGCTACACCTTC. Encoded protein: CASSVPLLMGREYGYTF.

The genes are TRBV9 and TRBJ1-3; TRBD1 matches 12 bases. The V gene end was trimmed by 0 bases and the J gene end by 4 bases; junction bases not matched to a gene: 5. CDR1 and CDR2 from the germline V gene are SGDLS and YYNGEE. The CDR3 sequence is 17 residues long. The CDR3: CASSVGGQGAAGNTIYF. In nucleotides, the CDR3 is TGTGCCAGCAGCGTAGGGGGACAGGGGGCCGCCGGAAACACCATATATTTT.

CDR3 bases: TGTGCCAGCAGTTCACAGGGGGGGAACACTGAAGCTTTCTTT. Protein product: CASSSQGGNTEAFF. The V and J genes are TRBV6-6 and TRBJ1-1; 8 nucleotides match TRBD1. The CDR3 loop spans 14 amino acids. CDR1 is MNHNY, CDR2 SVGAGI, per germline (reference sequence). Trimming took 4 bases from V and 1 from J; bases not matched to a gene: 2.

The chain is built from TRBV19 and TRBJ2-2, with TRBD2 matching 10 bases. V lost 9 bases to trimming and J lost 7 bases; unmatched junction nucleotides: 5. This CDR3 contains 13 residues. Germline V gives CDR1 LNHDA, CDR2 SQIVND (reference sequence). This CDR3 is CASTTSGHGELFF. In DNA, the CDR3 is TGTGCCAGCACGACTAGCGGGCACGGGGAGCTGTTTTTT. The full variable domain, in which reference TRBV19 and TRBJ2-2 provide the parts outside the CDR3, is DGGITQSPKYLFRKEGQNVTLSCEQNLNHDAMYWYRQDPGQGLRLIYYSQIVNDFQKGDIAEGYSVSREKKESFPLTVTSAQKNPTAFYLCASTTSGHGELFFGEGSRLTVL.

This clone was seen more than once but under ten times. This chain joins TRBV7-2 and TRBJ1-4; TRBD1 agrees at 9 bases. V was pared by 7 bases and J by 7 bases, with 10 bases of the junction left unmatched. The CDR3 sequence is 15 residues long. Per the germline V gene, CDR1 is SGHTA and CDR2 is FQGNSA. The CDR3 sequence: CASTALEDRGEKLFF. DNA of the CDR3: TGTGCCAGCACTGCCTTAGAGGACAGGGGTGAAAAACTGTTTTTT.

This chain uses TRBV29-1 with TRBJ1-2, with D uncertain. The V end was cut by 4 bases, the J end by 8 bases, with 23 bases between. Germline CDR1 SQVTM, CDR2 ANQGSEA. The CDR3 is 15 amino acids. The CDR3 DNA follows: TGCAGCGTTGGGATGGACTGGGCTATGGATGAAGGCTACACCTTC. Translating gives CSVGMDWAMDEGYTF.